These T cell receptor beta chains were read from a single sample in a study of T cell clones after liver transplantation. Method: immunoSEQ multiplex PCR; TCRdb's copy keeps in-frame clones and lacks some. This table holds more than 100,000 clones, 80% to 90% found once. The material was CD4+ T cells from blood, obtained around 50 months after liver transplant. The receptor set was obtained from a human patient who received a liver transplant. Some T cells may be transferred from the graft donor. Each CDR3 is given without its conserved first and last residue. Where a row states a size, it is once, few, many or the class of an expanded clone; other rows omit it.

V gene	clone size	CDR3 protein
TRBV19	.	ASRPPGTVNEKLF
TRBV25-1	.	ASSEGVAGSRLETQY
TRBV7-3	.	ASSEAFRNTEAF
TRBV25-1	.	ASRGATDTQY
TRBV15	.	ATARGGKAEKLF
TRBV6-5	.	ASSSLGGNEQY
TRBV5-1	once	ASTLTQVRAGELF
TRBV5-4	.	ASSSSQRGNSHNYGYT
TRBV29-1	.	SVLRGYNEQF
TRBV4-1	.	ASSHPRADRAFTDTQY
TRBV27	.	ASIGGFTYNEQF
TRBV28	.	ATEGNTEAF
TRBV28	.	ASSSTGRAKNIQY
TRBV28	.	ASSFAGPGELF
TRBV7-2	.	ASSPRGGVNNSPLH
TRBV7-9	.	ASSLGQGAQH
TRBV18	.	ASSSDRVSNQPQH
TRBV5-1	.	ASSFPLAGGETQY
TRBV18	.	ASSQEQGAEGYGYT
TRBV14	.	ASSQTRFSPLH
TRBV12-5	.	ASGLVGGSGDTQY
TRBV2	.	ASSEWWEARTGELF
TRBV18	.	ASSPDNINQPQH
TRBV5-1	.	ATSRLRTDTQY
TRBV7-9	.	ASSLYADNYGYT
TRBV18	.	ASSPLPAAKEQPQH
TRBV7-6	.	ASSLEPGGPGNTIY
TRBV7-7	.	ASSSGENTEAF
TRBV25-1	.	ASSGLAGSTGELF
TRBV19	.	ASRRRQAGAADTQY
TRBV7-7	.	ASTSPSEVRDRGPVGTQY
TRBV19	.	ASSARRGLMNTEAF
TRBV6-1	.	ASSVDSSNQPQH
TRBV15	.	ATSSYRSSGNTIY
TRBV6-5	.	ASSYGGQINEKLF
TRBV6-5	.	ASSGTPGNTIY
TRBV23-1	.	ASSHPTHRGQPQH
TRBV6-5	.	ASSYTAVEEQY
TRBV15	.	ATSRGGKAYEQY
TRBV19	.	ASSRYMSAGGTTNEKLF
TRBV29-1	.	SIWDDSHEQY
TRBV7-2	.	ASSFHTSGLRPDTQY
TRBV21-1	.	ASSKRARLMSYGYT
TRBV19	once	ASTNKWLAGVRNEQF
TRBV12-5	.	ATGTAYEQY
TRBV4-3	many	ASSQDEQQTTTSYEQY
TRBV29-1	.	SVVSWQSNTEAF
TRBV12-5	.	ASGWHRGEISEAF
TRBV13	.	ASSLGLTGNYT
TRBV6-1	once	ASSEASGGVNTGELF
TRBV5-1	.	ASSMGQGDEKLF
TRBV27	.	ASSDRGHTGELF
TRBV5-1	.	ASSQWSQETQY
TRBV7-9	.	ASSPDWGVILSQPCEQY
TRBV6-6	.	ASSYSGEVAF
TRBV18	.	ASSIGQGDFGTEAF
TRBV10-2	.	ASSEGRNYGYT
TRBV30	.	AWINRPAGRTIGELF
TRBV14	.	ASSHNPGGLNGTEAF